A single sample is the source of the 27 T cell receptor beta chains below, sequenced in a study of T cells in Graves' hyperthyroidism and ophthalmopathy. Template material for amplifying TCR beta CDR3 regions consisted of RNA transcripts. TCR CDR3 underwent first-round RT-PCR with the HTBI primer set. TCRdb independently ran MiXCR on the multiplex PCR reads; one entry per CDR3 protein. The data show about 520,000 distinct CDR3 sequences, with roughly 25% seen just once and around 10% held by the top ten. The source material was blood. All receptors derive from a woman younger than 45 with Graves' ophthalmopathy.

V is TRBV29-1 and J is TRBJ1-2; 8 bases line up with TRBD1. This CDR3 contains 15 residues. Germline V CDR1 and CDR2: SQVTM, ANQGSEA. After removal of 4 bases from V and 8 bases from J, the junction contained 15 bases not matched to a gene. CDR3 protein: CSVGDSVRGHRGYTF. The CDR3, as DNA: TGCAGCGTTGGTGATAGTGTCAGGGGGCATCGGGGCTACACCTTC. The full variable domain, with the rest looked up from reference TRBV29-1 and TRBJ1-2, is SAVISQKPSRDICQRGTSLTIQCQVDSQVTMMFWYRQQPGQSLTLIATANQGSEATYESGFVIDKFPISRPNLTFSTLTVSNMSPEDSSIYLCSVGDSVRGHRGYTFGSGTRLTVV.

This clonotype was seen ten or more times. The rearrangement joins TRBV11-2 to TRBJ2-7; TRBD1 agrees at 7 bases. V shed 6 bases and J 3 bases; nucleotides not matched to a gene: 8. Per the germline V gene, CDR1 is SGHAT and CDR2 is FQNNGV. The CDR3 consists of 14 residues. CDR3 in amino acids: CASSVRTGGYEQYF. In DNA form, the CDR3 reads TGTGCCAGCAGTGTAAGGACAGGAGGCTACGAGCAGTACTTC.

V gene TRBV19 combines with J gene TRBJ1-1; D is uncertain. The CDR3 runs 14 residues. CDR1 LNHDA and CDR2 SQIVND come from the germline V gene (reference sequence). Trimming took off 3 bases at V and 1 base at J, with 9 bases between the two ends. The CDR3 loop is CASSISFANTEAFF. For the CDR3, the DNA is TGTGCCAGTAGTATTTCTTTTGCGAACACTGAAGCTTTCTTT.

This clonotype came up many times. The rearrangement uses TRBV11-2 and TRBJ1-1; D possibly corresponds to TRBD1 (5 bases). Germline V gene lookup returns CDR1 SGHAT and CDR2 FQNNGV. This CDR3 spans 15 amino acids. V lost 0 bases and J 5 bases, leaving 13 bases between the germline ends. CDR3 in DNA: TGTGCCAGCAGCTTAGATGCAGGGTTTAAGACTGAAGCTTTCTTT. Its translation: CASSLDAGFKTEAFF.

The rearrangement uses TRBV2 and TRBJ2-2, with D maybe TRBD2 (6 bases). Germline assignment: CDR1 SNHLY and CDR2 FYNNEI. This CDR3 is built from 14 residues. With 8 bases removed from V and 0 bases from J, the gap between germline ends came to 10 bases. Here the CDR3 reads CASGRLANTGELFF. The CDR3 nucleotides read TGTGCCAGCGGGAGACTAGCGAACACCGGGGAGCTGTTTTTT.

This chain's CDR3 is CASSGQRGGYTF. In DNA, the CDR3 is TGTGCCAGCAGTGGACAGCGAGGCGGCTACACCTTC. The chain employs TRBV2 and TRBJ1-2; D is perhaps TRBD1 (5 bases). V lost 4 bases and J lost 8, with 11 bases in between. The V gene's germline CDR1 is SNHLY and CDR2 FYNNEI. The CDR3 loop spans 12 amino acids.

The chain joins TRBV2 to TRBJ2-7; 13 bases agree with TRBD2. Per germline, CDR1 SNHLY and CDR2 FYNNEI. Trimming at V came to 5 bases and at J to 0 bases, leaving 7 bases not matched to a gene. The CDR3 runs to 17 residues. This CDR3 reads CASSWTSGGPSSYEQYF. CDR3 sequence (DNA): TGTGCCAGCAGTTGGACTAGCGGGGGCCCTAGCTCCTACGAGCAGTACTTC.

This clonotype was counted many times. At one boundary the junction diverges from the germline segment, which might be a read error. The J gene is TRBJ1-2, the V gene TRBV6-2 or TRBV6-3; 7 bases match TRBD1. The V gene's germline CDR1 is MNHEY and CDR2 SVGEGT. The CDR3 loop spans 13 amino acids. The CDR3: CASSYFRGQNLLF. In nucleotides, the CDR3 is TGTGCCAGCAGTTACTTCCGGGGACAGAACTTACTCTTC.

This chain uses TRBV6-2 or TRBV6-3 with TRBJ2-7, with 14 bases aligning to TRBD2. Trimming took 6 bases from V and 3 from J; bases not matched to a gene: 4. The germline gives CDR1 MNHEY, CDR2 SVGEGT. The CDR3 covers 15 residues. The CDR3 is CASSKGTSGSYEQYF. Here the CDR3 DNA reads TGTGCCAGCAGCAAAGGGACTAGCGGGAGCTACGAGCAGTACTTC.

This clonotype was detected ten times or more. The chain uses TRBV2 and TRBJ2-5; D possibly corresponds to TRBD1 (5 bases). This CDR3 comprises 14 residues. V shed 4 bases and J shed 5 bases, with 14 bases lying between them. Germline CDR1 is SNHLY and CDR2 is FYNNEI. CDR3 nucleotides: TGTGCCAGCAGTGTTAAGGGGCTGAGGGAGACCCAGTACTTC. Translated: CASSVKGLRETQYF.

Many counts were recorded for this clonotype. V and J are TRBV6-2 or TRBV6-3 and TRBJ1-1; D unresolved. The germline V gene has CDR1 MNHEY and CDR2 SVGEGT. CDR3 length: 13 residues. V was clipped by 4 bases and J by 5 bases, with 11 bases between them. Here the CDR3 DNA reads TGTGCCAGCAGTTTTCGGAGGGAGACTGAAGCTTTCTTT. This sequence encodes CASSFRRETEAFF.

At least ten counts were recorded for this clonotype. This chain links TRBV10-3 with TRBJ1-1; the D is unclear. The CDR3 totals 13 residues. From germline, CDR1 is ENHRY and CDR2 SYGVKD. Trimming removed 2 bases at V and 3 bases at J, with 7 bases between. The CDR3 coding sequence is TGTGCCATCAGTGAGCGGGTTGACACTGAAGCTTTCTTT. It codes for CAISERVDTEAFF.

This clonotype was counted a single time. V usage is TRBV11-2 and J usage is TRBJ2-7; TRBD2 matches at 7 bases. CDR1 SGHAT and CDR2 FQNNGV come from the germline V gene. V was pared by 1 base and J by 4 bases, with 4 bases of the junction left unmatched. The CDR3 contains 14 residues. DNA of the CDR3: TGTGCCAGCAGCTTAGTAAGCGGGATTTACGAGCAGTACTTC. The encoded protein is CASSLVSGIYEQYF.

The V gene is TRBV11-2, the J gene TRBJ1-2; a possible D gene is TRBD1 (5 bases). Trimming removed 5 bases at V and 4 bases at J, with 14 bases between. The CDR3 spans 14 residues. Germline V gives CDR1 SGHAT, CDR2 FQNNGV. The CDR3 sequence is CASSQGGGSYGYTF. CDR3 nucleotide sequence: TGTGCCAGCAGCCAAGGTGGGGGTAGCTATGGCTACACCTTC.

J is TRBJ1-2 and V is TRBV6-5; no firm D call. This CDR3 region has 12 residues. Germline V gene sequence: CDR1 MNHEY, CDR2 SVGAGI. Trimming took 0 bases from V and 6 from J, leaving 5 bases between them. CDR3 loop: CASSYSVDGYTF. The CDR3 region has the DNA TGTGCCAGCAGTTACTCGGTCGATGGCTACACCTTC.

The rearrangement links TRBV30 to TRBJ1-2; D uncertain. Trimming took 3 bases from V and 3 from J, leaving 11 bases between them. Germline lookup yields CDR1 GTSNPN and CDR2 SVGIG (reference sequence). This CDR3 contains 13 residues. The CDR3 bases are TGTGCCTGGAGGAAAGAGAGGTACTATGGCTACACCTTC. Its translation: CAWRKERYYGYTF.

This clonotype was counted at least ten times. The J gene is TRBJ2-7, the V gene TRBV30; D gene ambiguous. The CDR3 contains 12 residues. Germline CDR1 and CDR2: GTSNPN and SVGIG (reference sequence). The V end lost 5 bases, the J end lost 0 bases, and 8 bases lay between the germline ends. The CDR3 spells CAWAESSYEQYF. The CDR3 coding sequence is TGTGCCTGGGCAGAGAGCTCCTACGAGCAGTACTTC.

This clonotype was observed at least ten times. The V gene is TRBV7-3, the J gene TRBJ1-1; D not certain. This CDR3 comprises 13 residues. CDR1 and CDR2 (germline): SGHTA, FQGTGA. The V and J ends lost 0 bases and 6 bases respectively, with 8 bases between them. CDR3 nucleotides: TGTGCCAGCAGCTTAACTCGGACCGCTGAAGCTTTCTTT. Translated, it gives CASSLTRTAEAFF.

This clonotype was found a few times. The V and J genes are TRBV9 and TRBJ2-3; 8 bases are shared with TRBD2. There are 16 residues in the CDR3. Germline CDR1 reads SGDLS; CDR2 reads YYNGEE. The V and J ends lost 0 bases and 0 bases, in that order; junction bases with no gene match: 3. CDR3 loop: CASSVVTSGSTDTQYF. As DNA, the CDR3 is TGTGCCAGCAGCGTAGTAACTAGCGGCAGCACAGATACGCAGTATTTT.

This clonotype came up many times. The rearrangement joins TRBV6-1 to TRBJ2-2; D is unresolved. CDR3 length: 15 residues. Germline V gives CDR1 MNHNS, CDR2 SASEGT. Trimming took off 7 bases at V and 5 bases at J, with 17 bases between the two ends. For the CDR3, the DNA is TGTGCCAGCAAACGAGACTGGACGCGGACCGGGGAGCTGTTTTTT. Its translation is CASKRDWTRTGELFF.

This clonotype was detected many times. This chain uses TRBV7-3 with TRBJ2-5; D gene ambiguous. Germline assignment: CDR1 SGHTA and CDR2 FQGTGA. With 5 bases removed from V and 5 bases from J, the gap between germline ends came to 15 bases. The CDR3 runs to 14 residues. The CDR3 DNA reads TGTGCCAGCAGCCCCAGGAGAGGACCCGAGACCCAGTACTTC. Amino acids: CASSPRRGPETQYF.

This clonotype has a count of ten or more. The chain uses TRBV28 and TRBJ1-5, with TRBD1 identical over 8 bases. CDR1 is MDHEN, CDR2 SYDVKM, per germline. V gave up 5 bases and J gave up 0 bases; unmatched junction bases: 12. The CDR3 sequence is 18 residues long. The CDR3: CASSASRGQFHSNQPQHF. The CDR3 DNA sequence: TGTGCCAGCAGTGCATCCAGGGGGCAGTTTCATAGCAATCAGCCCCAGCATTTT. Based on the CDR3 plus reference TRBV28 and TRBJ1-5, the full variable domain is DVKVTQSSRYLVKRTGEKVFLECVQDMDHENMFWYRQDPGLGLRLIYFSYDVKMKEKGDIPEGYSVSREKKERFSLILESASTNQTSMYLCASSASRGQFHSNQPQHFGDGTRLSIL.

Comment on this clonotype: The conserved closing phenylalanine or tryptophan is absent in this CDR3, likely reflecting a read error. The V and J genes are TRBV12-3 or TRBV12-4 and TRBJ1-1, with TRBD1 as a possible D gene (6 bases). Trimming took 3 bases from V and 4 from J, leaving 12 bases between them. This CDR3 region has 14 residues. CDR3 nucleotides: TGTGCCAGCAGTTTCGGGGGGGGCTTCACTGAAGCTTTCCTT. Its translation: CASSFGGGFTEAFL.

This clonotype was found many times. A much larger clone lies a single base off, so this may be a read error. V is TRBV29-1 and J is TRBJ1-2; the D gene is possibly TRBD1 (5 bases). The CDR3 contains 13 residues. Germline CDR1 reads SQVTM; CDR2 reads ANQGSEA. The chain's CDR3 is CSVEVQTGDGYAF. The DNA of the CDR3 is TGCAGCGTTGAGGTACAGACGGGGGATGGCTACGCCTTC.

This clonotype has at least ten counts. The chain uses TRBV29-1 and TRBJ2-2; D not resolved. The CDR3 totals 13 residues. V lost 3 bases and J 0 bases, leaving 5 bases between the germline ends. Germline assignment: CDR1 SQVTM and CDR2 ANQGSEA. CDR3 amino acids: CSVDTANTGELFF. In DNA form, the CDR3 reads TGCAGCGTTGACACAGCGAACACCGGGGAGCTGTTTTTT.

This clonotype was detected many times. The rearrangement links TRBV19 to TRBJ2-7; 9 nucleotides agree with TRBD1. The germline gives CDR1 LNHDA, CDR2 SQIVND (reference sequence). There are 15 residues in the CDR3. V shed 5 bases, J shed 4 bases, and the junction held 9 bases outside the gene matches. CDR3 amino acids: CASSGGTGQKYEQYF. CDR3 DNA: TGTGCCAGTAGTGGAGGGACAGGGCAAAAGTACGAGCAGTACTTC.

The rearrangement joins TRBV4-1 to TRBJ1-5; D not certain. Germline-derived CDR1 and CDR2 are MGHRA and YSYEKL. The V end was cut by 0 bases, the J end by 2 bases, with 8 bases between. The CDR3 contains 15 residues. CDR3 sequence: CASSQDTGGNQPQHF. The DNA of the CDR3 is TGCGCCAGCAGCCAAGATACCGGGGGCAATCAGCCCCAGCATTTT.